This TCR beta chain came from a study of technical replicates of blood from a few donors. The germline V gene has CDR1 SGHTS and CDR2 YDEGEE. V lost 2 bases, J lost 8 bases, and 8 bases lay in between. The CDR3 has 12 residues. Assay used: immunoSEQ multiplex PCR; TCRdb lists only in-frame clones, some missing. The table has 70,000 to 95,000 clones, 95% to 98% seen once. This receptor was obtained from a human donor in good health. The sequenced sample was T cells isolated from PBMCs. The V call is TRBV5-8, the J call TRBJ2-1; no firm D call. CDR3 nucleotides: TGTGCCAGCAGCTTATTCTCCCATGAGCAGTTCTTC. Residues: CASSLFSHEQFF.